This T cell receptor beta chain was identified during a study of shared clonotypes between healthy human individuals. Findings and caveats of the study: Estimated richness was generally greater in naive than memory subsets.

Libraries were prepared by immunoSEQ multiplex PCR; TCRdb keeps only in-frame clonotypes and omits some of them. The repertoire has around 2.1 million clones, under 95% of them found once; the top ten carry 1.5% to 2%. Trimming stripped 0 bases from V and 0 bases from J, with 7 bases between. Germline-derived CDR1 and CDR2 are SGHRS and YFSETQ. The CDR3 runs to 15 residues. Naive CD8 cells were CD45RO-negative, positively selected for CCR7, excluding terminally differentiated effector memory CD45RA+ cells. Worth noting for this clone: Its target is not known. The sample has other DNA sequences that encode this CDR3 too.

This TCR came from a man between 18 and 35 years old in good health. Some clones in this sample may be carry-over from other donors' samples. The sample comprised naive CD8+ T cells from PBMCs. The V call is TRBV5-1, the J call TRBJ2-1; no firm D call. The DNA for the CDR3 is TGCGCCAGCAGCTTGGGTGAGAGCTCCTACAATGAGCAGTTCTTC. Protein sequence: CASSLGESSYNEQFF.